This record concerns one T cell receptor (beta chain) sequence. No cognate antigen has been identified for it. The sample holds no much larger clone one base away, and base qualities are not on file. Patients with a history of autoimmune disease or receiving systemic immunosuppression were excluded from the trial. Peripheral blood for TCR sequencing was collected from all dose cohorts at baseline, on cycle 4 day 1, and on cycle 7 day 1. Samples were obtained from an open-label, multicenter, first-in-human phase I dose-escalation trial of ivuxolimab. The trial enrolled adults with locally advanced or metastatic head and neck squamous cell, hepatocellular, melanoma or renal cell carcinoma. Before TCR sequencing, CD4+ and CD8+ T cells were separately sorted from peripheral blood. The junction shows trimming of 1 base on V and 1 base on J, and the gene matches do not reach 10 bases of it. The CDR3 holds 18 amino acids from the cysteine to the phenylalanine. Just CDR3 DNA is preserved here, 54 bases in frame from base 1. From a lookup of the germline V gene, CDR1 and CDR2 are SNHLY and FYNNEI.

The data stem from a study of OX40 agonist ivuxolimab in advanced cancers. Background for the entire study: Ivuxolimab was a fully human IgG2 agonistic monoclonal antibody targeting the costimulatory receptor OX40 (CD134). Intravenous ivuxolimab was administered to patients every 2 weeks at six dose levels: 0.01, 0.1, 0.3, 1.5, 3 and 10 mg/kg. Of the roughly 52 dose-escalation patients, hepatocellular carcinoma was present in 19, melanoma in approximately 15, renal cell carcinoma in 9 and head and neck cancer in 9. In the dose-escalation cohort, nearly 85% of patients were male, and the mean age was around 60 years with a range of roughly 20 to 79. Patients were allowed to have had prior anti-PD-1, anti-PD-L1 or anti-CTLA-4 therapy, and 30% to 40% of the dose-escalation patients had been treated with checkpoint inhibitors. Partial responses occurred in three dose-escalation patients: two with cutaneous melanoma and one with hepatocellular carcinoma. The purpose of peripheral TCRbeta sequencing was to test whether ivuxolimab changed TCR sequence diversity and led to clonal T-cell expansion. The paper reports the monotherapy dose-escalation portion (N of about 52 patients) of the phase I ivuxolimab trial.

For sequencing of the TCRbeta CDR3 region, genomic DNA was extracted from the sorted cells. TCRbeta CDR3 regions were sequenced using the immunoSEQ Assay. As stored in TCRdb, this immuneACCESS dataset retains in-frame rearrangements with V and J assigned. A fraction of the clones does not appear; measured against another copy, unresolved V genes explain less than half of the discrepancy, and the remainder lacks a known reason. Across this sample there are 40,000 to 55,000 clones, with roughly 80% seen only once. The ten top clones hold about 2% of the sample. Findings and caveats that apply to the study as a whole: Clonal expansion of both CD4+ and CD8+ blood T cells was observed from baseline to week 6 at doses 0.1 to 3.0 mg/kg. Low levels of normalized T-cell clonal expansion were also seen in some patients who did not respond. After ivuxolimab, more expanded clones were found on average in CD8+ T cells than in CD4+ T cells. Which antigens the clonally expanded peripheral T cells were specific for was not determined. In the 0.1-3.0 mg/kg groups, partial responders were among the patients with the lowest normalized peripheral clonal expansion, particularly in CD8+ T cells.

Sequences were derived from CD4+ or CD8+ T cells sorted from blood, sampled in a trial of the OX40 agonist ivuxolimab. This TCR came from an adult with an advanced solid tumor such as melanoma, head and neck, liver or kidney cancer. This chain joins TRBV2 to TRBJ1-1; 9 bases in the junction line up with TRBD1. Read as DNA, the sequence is TGTGCCAGCAGTGAAGAAGTGGATGGGGACAGGGCGAACACTGAAGCTTTCTTT. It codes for CASSEEVDGDRANTEAFF. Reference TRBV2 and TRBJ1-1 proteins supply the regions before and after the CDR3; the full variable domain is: EPEVTQTPSHQVTQMGQEVILRCVPISNHLYFYWYRQILGQKVEFLVSFYNNEISEKSEIFDDQFSVERPDGSNFTLKIRSTKLEDSAMYFCASSEEVDGDRANTEAFFGQGTRLTVV.